Presented here are 7 T cell receptor beta chains from one specimen sequenced in a study of cytomegalovirus exposure and HLA in healthy donors. Assay: immunoSEQ multiplex PCR; the TCRdb copy retains only in-frame clones and omits some. The data show 71,000 or so clones, with 85% to 95% seen just once and approximately 1.3% held by the top ten. The sample was PBMCs. The source of these receptors is a man younger than 35 in good health and CMV-seropositive.

CDR3 sequence reads: CASTPRDRGAEETQYF. CDR3 bases: TGTGCCAGCACCCCCCGGGACAGGGGGGCGGAAGAGACCCAGTACTTC. V gene TRBV2 combines with J gene TRBJ2-5; 11 bases match TRBD1. CDR3 length: 16 amino acids. J lost 3 bases, V lost 7 bases, and 10 bases had no gene match. Germline-derived CDR1 and CDR2 are SNHLY and FYNNEI.

This clone was seen just once. The chain recombines TRBV6-5 with TRBJ2-7; TRBD1 might be the D (6 bases). The V gene lost 6 bases and the J gene lost 5 bases, with 14 bases spanning the gap. The germline CDR1 and CDR2 sequences are MNHEY and SVGAGI. The CDR3 totals 13 residues. CDR3 loop: CASSLTGINEQYF. CDR3 sequence (DNA): TGTGCCAGCAGCCTCACAGGGATCAACGAGCAGTACTTC.

The chain joins TRBV6-5 to TRBJ2-1; 9 bases align to TRBD1. Germline CDR1 MNHEY, CDR2 SVGAGI. The CDR3 is 16 amino acids. Trimming cost V 1 base and J 2 bases; bases outside gene matches: 3. The CDR3 loop reads CASSYYRDRAYNEQFF. CDR3 nucleotide sequence: TGTGCCAGCAGTTACTACCGGGACAGGGCCTACAATGAGCAGTTCTTC.

The chain carries TRBV19 and TRBJ2-1; possible D gene TRBD2, 5 bases. This CDR3 spans 13 amino acids. Germline CDR1 and CDR2: LNHDA and SQIVND (reference sequence). The germline V and J ends were trimmed by 4 bases and 8 bases, with 12 bases remaining between them. CDR3 amino acids: CASSRELFYEQFF. The CDR3 DNA reads TGTGCCAGTAGTAGGGAGCTGTTCTATGAGCAGTTCTTC.

The V call is TRBV5-1, the J call TRBJ2-7, with D possibly TRBD1 on 5 matching bases. There are 14 residues in the CDR3. Germline lookup yields CDR1 SGHRS and CDR2 YFSETQ. V lost 6 bases, J lost 2 bases, and 15 bases lay in between. The CDR3 is CASTREPTTYEQYF. CDR3 nucleotides: TGCGCCAGCACCAGGGAACCAACCACCTACGAGCAGTACTTC.

The rearrangement links TRBV16 to TRBJ2-7; D is unclear. The CDR3 is 13 amino acids. V was pared by 0 bases and J by 4 bases, with 7 bases between. From germline, CDR1 is KGHSY and CDR2 FQNENV. CDR3 region: CASSQSRSYEQYF. Written as DNA, the CDR3 is TGTGCCAGCAGCCAATCGAGGAGTTACGAGCAGTACTTC.

The chain combines TRBV5-1 with TRBJ2-1; the D gene is possibly TRBD2 (6 bases). The germline V gene has CDR1 SGHRS and CDR2 YFSETQ. This CDR3 spans 15 amino acids. The V end lost 1 base, the J end lost 3 bases, and 11 bases lay between the germline ends. Here the CDR3 reads CASSLRSGVYNEQFF. The CDR3 nucleotides are TGCGCCAGCAGCTTGAGGTCGGGGGTCTACAATGAGCAGTTCTTC. Looking up the rest from reference TRBV5-1 and TRBJ2-1 gives the full variable domain: KAGVTQTPRYLIKTRGQQVTLSCSPISGHRSVSWYQQTPGQGLQFLFEYFSETQRNKGNFPGRFSGRQFSNSRSEMNVSTLELGDSALYLCASSLRSGVYNEQFFGPGTRLTVL.